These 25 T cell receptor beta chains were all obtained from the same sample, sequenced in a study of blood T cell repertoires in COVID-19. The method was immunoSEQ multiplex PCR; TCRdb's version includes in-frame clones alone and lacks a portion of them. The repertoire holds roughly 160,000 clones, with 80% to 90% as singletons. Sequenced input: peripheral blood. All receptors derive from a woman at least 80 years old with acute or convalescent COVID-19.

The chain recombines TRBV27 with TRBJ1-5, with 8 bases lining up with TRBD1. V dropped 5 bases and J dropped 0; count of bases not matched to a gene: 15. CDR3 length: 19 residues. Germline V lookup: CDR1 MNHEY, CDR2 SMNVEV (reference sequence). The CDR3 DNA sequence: TGTGCCAGCAGTGTGACAGGGGAAGACGCGAGCTCTAGCAATCAGCCCCAGCATTTT. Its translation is CASSVTGEDASSSNQPQHF.

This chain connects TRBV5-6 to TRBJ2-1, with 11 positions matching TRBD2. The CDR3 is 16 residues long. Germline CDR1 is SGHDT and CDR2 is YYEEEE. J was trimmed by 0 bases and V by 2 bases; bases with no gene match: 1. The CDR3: CASSFLAGGSYNEQFF. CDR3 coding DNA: TGTGCCAGCAGCTTTCTAGCGGGGGGCTCCTACAATGAGCAGTTCTTC.

CDR3 bases: TGCGCCAGCAGCCCAGACAGGGAACGAGATACGCAGTATTTT. This codes for CASSPDRERDTQYF. V is TRBV5-1 and J is TRBJ2-3, with 7 bases fitting TRBD1. Germline lookup yields CDR1 SGHRS and CDR2 YFSETQ. The CDR3 consists of 14 residues. The V gene end was trimmed by 4 bases and the J gene end by 5 bases; junction bases not matched to a gene: 7.

The CDR3 region is CASSANRETEAFF. The CDR3 DNA reads as TGTGCCAGCAGTGCCAACAGGGAAACTGAAGCTTTCTTT. This sequence joins TRBV27 and TRBJ1-1; possibly TRBD1 for D (6 bases). The V gene's germline CDR1 is MNHEY and CDR2 SMNVEV (reference sequence). The CDR3 has 13 residues. Trimming pared 5 bases from V and 5 bases from J, leaving 12 bases between.

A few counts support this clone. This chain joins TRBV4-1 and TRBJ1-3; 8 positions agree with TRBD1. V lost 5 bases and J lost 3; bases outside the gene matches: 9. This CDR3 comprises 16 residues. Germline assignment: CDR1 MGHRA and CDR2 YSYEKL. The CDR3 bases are TGCGCCAGCAGCACCTACAGGGGGTTCGGTGGAAACACCATATATTTT. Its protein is CASSTYRGFGGNTIYF.

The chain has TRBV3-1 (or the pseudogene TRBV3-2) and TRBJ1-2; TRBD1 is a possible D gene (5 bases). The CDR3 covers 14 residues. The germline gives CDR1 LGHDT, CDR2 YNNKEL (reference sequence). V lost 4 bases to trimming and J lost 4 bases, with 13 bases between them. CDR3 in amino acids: CASSPPYRTYGYTF. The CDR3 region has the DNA TGTGCCAGCAGCCCCCCTTACAGGACCTATGGCTACACCTTC.

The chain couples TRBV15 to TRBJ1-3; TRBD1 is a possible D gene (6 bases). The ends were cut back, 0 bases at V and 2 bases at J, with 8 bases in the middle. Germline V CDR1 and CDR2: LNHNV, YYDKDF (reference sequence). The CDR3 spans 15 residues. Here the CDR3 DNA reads TGTGCCACCAGCAGAGATCAGGGGCCTGGAAACACCATATATTTT. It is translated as CATSRDQGPGNTIYF. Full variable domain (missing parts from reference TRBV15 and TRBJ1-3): DAMVIQNPRYQVTQFGKPVTLSCSQTLNHNVMYWYQQKSSQAPKLLFHYYDKDFNNEADTPDNFQSRRPNTSFCFLDIRSPGLGDTAMYLCATSRDQGPGNTIYFGEGSWLTVV.

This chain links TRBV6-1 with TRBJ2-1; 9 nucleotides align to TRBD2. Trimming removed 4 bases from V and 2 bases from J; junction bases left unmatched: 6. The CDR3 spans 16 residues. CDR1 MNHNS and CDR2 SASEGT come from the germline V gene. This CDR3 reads CASSVSLAGTYNEQFF. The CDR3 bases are TGTGCCAGCAGTGTATCGCTAGCGGGGACCTACAATGAGCAGTTCTTC.

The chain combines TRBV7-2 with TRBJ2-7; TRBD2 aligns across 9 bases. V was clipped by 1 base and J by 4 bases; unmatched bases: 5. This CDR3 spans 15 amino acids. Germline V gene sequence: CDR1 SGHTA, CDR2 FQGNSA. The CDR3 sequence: CASSLEAGGPYEQYF. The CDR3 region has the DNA TGTGCCAGCAGCTTAGAGGCGGGAGGGCCGTACGAGCAGTACTTC.

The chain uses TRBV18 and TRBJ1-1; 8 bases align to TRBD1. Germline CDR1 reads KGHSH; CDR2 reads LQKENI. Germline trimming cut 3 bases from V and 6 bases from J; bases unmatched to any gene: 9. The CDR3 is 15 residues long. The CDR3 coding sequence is TGTGCCAGCTCACCGAAACAGGGGGGAGGGTCTGAAGCTTTCTTT. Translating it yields CASSPKQGGGSEAFF.

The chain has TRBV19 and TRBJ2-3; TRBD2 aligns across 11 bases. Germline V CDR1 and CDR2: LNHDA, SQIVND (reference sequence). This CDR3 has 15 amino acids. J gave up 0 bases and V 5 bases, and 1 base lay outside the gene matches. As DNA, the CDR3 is TGTGCCAGTAGTTGGACTAGCGGGAGCACAGATACGCAGTATTTT. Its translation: CASSWTSGSTDTQYF. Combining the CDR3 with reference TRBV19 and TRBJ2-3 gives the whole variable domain DGGITQSPKYLFRKEGQNVTLSCEQNLNHDAMYWYRQDPGQGLRLIYYSQIVNDFQKGDIAEGYSVSREKKESFPLTVTSAQKNPTAFYLCASSWTSGSTDTQYFGPGTRLTVL.

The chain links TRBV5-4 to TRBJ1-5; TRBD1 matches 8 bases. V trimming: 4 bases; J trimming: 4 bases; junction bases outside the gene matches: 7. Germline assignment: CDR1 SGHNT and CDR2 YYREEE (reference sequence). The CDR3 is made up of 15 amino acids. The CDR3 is CASSGGTGFNQPQHF. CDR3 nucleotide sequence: TGTGCCAGCAGCGGAGGGACAGGATTTAATCAGCCCCAGCATTTT.

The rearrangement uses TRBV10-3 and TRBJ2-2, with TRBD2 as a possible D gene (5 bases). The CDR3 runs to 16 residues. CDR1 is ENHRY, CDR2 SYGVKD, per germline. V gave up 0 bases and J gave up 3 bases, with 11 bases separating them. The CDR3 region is CAISESRAADTGELFF. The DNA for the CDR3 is TGTGCCATCAGTGAGTCGAGGGCCGCGGACACCGGGGAGCTGTTTTTT.

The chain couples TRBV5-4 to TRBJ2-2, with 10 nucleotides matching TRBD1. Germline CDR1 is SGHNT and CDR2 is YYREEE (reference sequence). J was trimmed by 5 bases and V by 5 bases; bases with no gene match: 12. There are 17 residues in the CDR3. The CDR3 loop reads CASSPGVPGQGTGELFF. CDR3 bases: TGTGCCAGCAGTCCCGGGGTCCCGGGACAGGGGACCGGGGAGCTGTTTTTT.

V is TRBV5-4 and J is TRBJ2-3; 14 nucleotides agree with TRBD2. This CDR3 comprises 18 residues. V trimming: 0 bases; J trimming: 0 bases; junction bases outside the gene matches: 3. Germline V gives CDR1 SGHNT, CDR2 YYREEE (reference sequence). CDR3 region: CASSLAGTSGGSTDTQYF. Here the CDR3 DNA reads TGTGCCAGCAGCTTGGCGGGGACTAGCGGGGGCAGCACAGATACGCAGTATTTT.

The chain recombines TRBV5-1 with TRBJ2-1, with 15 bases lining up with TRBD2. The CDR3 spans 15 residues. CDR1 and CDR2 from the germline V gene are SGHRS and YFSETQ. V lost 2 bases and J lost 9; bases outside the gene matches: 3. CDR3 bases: TGCGCCAGCAGCTTCGGGACTAGCGGGGGGCTTGAGCAGTTCTTC. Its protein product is CASSFGTSGGLEQFF.

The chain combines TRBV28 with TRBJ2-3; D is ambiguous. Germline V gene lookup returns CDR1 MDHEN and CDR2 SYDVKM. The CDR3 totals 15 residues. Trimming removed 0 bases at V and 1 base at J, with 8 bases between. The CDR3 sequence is CASSLWADRTDTQYF. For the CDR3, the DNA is TGTGCCAGCAGTTTATGGGCAGATCGCACAGATACGCAGTATTTT.

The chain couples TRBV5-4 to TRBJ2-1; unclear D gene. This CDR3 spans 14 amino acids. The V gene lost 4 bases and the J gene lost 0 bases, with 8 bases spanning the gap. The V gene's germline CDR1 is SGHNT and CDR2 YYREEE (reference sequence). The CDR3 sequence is CASSREVSYNEQFF. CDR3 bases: TGTGCCAGCAGCCGCGAGGTCTCCTACAATGAGCAGTTCTTC.

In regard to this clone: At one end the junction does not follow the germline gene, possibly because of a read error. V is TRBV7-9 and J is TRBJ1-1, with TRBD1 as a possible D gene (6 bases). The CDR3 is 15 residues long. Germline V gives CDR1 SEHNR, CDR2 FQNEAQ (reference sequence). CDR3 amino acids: CASSLARQGNTEVFF. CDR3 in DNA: TGTGCCAGCAGCTTAGCGCGGCAGGGGAACACTGAAGTTTTCTTT.

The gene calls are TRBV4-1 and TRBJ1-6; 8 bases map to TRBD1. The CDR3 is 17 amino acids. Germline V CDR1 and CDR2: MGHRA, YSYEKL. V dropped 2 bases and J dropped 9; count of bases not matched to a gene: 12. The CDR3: CASSQSLGLTGVSPLHF. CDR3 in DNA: TGCGCCAGCAGCCAATCATTGGGATTGACAGGGGTTTCACCCCTCCACTTT.

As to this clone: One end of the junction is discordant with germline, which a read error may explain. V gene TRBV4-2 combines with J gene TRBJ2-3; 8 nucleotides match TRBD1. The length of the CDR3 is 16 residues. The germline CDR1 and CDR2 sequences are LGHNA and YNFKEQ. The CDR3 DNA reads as TGTGCCAGCAGCCGAGGGTCGGCAGGGGGCACTGATACGCAGTATTTT. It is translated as CASSRGSAGGTDTQYF.

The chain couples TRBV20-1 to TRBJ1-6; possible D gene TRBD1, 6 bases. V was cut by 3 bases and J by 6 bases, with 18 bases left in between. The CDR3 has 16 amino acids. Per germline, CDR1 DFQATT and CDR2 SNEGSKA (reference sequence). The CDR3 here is CSASASGQRFNSPLHF. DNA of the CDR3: TGCAGTGCTAGTGCTTCAGGACAGCGATTTAATTCACCCCTCCACTTT.

The CDR3 spells CASRSSMNTEAFF. The CDR3 DNA reads as TGTGCCAGCAGAAGTAGCATGAACACTGAAGCTTTCTTT. The rearrangement joins TRBV2 to TRBJ1-1; D is ambiguous. Germline V gene data show CDR1 as SNHLY and CDR2 as FYNNEI. The CDR3 spans 13 residues. V lost 6 bases, J lost 0 bases, and 8 bases lay in between.

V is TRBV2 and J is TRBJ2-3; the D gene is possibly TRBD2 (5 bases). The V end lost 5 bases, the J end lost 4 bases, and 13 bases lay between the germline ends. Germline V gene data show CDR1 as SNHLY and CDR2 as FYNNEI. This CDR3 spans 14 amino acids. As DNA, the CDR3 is TGTGCCAGCAGTCCCTTCGGGCGGGCAGATACGCAGTATTTT. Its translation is CASSPFGRADTQYF.

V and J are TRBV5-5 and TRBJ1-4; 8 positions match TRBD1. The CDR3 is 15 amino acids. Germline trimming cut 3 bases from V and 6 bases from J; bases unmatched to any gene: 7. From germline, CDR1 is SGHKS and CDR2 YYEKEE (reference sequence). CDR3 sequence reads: CASSSVQGVHEKLFF. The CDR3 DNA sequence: TGTGCCAGCAGCTCCGTACAGGGGGTACATGAAAAACTGTTTTTT.